These 4 T cell receptor beta chains share one sample of origin, sequenced in a study of tumor-infiltrating lymphocytes in primary liver carcinoma. Unsorted bulk tissue of about 20-32 mg yielded co-extracted RNA and DNA. Total RNA amounting to roughly 450 ng was the source from which TCR beta cDNA was made with a constant-region primer. It was through three nested multiplex PCR rounds of slightly modified ARM-PCR that TCR beta libraries arose. The two initial PCR rounds, roughly 11 cycles each, used TRBV1-TRBV30 forward and C-beta reverse primers. TCRdb reprocessed the multiplex PCR reads via MiXCR and lists one record per CDR3 protein. The sample records around 37,000 distinct CDR3 sequences, 75% being singletons. Input material: tumor-adjacent normal liver tissue. These receptor sequences come from a man between 35 and 55 years old with primary liver carcinoma and hepatitis B virus infection.

Notes on this clonotype: An end of the junction differs from the germline gene, which may be a read error. The chain employs TRBV29-1 and TRBJ2-7, with D possibly called TRBD1 or TRBD2 (5 bases each). Germline CDR1 and CDR2: SQVTM and ANQGSEA. The CDR3 has 16 amino acids. This chain's CDR3 is CSAITFGTGTLYDQYF. The CDR3 nucleotides are TGCAGCGCCATAACATTTGGGACCGGCACTCTCTACGATCAGTACTTC.

This clonotype was observed once. At one boundary the junction diverges from the germline segment, which might be a read error. The V gene is TRBV4-2, the J gene TRBJ2-1; 10 nucleotides align to TRBD1. The CDR3 spans 16 residues. Germline values: CDR1 LGHNA, CDR2 YNFKEQ. CDR3 loop: CVSNRARGQGNNEQFF. The CDR3 DNA reads as TGTGTCAGCAACCGCGCCAGGGGACAGGGGAACAATGAGCAGTTCTTC.

A remark on this clonotype: This may be a read error, as it is one base from a much larger clone. This chain connects TRBV5-1 to TRBJ2-1; 9 nucleotides agree with TRBD1. CDR1 is SGHRS and CDR2 is YFSETQ in the germline V gene. The CDR3 loop spans 15 amino acids. The V and J ends lost 3 bases and 9 bases, in that order; junction bases with no gene match: 10. DNA for the CDR3: TGCGCCAGCAGCTCCGCCGGGACAGGGCCCCTTGAGCAGTTCTTC. Its translation: CASSSAGTGPLEQFF. The complete variable domain, with remaining parts taken from reference TRBV5-1 and TRBJ2-1, reads KAGVTQTPRYLIKTRGQQVTLSCSPISGHRSVSWYQQTPGQGLQFLFEYFSETQRNKGNFPGRFSGRQFSNSRSEMNVSTLELGDSALYLCASSSAGTGPLEQFFGPGTRLTVL.

In this sample, this clonotype turned up once. In this CDR3 the conserved last residue, phenylalanine or tryptophan, is missing, so a read error is likely. The chain has TRBV5-1 and TRBJ2-1; the match to TRBD2 covers 8 bases. There are 14 residues in the CDR3. Losses at the gene ends were 4 bases for V and 6 bases for J; bases not matched to a gene: 6. CDR1 is SGHRS, CDR2 YFSETQ, per germline. The CDR3 DNA sequence: TGCGCCAGCAGCGCTGCGGGAGGTTTCAATGAGCAGTTCTTA. This sequence encodes CASSAAGGFNEQFL.